This T cell receptor (beta chain) was sequenced during a study of T cell repertoires in cytomegalovirus infection. This CDR3 has 15 residues. Germline CDR1 reads LNHDA; CDR2 reads SQIVND (reference sequence). Unmatched junction bases numbered 9, after V lost 4 bases and J lost 6 bases. As regards this clonotype: Its antigen is undetermined.

MiXCR, applied by TCRdb to the reads, yields one record per CDR3 protein. The repertoire consists of about 570,000 distinct CDR3 sequences, with roughly 43% occurring once and the leading ten covering around 46%. V and J are TRBV19 and TRBJ1-5, with TRBD1 identical over 7 bases. This TCR derives from a human donor in good health (CMV status not recorded). Some clones in this sample may be carry-over from other donors' samples. The sample here was cultured PBMCs, taken from culture after CMV antigen stimulation. The CDR3 here is CASSNDRVGTQPQHF. DNA for the CDR3: TGTGCCAGTAGTAATGACAGGGTGGGTACTCAGCCCCAGCATTTT.